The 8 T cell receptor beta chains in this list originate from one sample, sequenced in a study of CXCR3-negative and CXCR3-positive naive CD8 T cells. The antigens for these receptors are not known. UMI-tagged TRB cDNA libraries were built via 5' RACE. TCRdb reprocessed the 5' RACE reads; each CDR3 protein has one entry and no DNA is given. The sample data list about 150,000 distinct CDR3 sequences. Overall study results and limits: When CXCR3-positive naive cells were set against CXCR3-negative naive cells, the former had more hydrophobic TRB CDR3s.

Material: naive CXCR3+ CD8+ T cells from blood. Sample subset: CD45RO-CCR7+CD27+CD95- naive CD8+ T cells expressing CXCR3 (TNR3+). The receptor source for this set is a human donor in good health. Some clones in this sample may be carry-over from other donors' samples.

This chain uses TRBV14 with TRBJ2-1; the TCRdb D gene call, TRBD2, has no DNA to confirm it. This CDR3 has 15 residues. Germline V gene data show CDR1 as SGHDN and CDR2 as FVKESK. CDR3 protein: CASSRTMDLYNEQFF.

CDR3 amino acids: CASSLAAARYEQYF. The chain employs TRBV5-1 and TRBJ2-7. Germline V gene lookup returns CDR1 SGHRS and CDR2 YFSETQ. This CDR3 spans 14 amino acids.

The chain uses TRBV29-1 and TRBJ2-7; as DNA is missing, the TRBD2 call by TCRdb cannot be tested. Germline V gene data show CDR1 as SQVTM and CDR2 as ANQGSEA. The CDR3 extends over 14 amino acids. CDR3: CSVGTSGRAYEQYF.

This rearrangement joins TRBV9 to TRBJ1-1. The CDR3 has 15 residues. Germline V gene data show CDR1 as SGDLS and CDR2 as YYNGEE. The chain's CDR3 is CASSVEVGLNTEAFF.

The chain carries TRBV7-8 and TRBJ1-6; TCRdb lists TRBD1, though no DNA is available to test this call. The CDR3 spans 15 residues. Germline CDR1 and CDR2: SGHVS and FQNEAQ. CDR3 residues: CASSSDLGVNSPLHF. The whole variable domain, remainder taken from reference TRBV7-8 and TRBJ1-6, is GAGVSQSPRYKVAKRGQDVALRCDPISGHVSLFWYQQALGQGPEFLTYFQNEAQLDKSGLPSDRFFAERPEGSVSTLKIQRTQQEDSAVYLCASSSDLGVNSPLHFGNGTRLTVT.

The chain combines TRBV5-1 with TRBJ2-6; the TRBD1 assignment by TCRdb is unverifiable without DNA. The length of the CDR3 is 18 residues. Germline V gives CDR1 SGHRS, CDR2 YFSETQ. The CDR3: CATEPRRRGPSGANVLTF.

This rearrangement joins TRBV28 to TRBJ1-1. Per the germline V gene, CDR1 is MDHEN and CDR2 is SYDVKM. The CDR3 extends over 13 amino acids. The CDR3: CASSSTLGFQAFF.

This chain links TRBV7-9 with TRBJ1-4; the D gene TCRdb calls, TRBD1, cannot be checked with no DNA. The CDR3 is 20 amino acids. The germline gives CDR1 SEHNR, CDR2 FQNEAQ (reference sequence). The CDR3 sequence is CASSLASLQGATRRNEKLFF.